This TCR beta chain was captured in a study of CD8+ T cells in alopecia areata. Following RNA extraction, reverse transcription yielded cDNA that acted as the sequencing template. Method: immunoSEQ multiplex PCR; TCRdb's copy keeps in-frame clones and lacks some. The sample records about 180,000 clones, about three fifths being singletons. Treatment noted: oral pan-JAK inhibitor, 5-10 mg twice daily. Lesional scalp punch biopsies and peripheral blood came from alopecia areata patients. V lost 6 bases to trimming and J lost 5 bases, with 2 bases between them. CDR1 is SGHDN, CDR2 FVKESK, per germline. CDR3 length equals 10 residues.

Sequencing used CD4+ T cells sorted from blood, obtained at approximately week 56, from a patient treated with tofacitinib. The clonotype was recovered from a human donor with alopecia areata. The genes are TRBV14 and TRBJ1-5, with D hard to call. CDR3 amino acids: CASRDQPQHF. CDR3 in DNA: TGTGCCAGCAGGGATCAGCCCCAGCATTTT. The full variable domain, its missing parts supplied by reference TRBV14 and TRBJ1-5, is EAGVTQFPSHSVIEKGQTVTLRCDPISGHDNLYWYRRVMGKEIKFLLHFVKESKQDESGMPNNRFLAERTGGTYSTLKVQPAELEDSGVYFCASRDQPQHFGDGTRLSIL.